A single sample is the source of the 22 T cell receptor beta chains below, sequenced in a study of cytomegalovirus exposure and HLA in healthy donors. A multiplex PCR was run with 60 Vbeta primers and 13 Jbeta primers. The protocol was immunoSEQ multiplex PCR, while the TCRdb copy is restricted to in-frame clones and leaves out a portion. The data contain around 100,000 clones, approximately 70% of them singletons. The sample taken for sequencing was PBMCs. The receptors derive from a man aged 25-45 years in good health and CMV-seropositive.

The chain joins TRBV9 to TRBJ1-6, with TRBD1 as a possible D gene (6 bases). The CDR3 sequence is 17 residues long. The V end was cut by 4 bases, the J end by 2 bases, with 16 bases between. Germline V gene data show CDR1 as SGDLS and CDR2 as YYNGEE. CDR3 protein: CASSFLSGDAYNSPLHF. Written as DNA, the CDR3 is TGTGCCAGCAGCTTTCTTTCAGGGGACGCCTATAATTCACCCCTCCACTTT.

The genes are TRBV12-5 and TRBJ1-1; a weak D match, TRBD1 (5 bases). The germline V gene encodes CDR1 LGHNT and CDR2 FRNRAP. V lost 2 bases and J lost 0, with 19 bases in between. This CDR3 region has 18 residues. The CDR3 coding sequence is TGTGCTAGTGGTTTGAGAATTGGTCGGGGGGGAATGAACACTGAAGCTTTCTTT. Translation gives CASGLRIGRGGMNTEAFF.

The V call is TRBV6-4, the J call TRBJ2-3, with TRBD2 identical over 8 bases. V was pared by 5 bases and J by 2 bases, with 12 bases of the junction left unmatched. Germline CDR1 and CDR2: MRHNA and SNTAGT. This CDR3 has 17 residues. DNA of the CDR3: TGTGCCAGCAGTCCCCAGAAGACTAGCGCGCACACAGATACGCAGTATTTT. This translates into CASSPQKTSAHTDTQYF.

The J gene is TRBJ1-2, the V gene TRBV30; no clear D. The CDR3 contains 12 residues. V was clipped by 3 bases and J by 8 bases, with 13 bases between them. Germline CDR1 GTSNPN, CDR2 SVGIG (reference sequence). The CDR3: CAWSARPGGYTF. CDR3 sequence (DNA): TGTGCCTGGAGCGCGCGTCCAGGCGGCTACACCTTC. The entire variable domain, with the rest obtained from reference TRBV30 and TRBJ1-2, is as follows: SQTIHQWPATLVQPVGSPLSLECTVEGTSNPNLYWYRQAAGRGLQLLFYSVGIGQISSEVPQNLSASRPQDRQFILSSKKLLLSDSGFYLCAWSARPGGYTFGSGTRLTVV.

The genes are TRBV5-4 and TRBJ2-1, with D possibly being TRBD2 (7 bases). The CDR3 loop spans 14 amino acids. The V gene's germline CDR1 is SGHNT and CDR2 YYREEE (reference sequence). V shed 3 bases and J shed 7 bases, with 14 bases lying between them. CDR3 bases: TGTGCCAGCAGCTGGCCGGGGGGCTCGAATGAGCAGTTCTTC. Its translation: CASSWPGGSNEQFF. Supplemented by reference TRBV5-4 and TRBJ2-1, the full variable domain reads ETGVTQSPTHLIKTRGQQVTLRCSSQSGHNTVSWYQQALGQGPQFIFQYYREEENGRGNFPPRFSGLQFPNYSSELNVNALELDDSALYLCASSWPGGSNEQFFGPGTRLTVL.

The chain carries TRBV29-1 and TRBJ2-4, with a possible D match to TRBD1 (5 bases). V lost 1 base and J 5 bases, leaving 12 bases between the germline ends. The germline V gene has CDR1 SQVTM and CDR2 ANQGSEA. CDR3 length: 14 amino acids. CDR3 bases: TGCAGCGTTGAAGCCAGGGTAGGGCAAAACATTCAGTACTTC. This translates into CSVEARVGQNIQYF.

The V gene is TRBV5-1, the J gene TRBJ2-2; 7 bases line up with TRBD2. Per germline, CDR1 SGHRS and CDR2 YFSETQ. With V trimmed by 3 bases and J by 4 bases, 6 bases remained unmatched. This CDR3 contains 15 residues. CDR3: CASSSSGTTTGELFF. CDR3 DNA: TGCGCCAGCAGCTCTAGCGGAACTACCACCGGGGAGCTGTTTTTT.

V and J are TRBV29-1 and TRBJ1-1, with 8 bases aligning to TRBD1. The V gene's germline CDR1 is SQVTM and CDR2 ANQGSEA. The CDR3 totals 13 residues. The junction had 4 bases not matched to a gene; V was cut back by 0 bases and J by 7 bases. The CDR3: CSVEDRDRGEAFF. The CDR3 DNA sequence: TGCAGCGTTGAAGATCGAGACAGGGGTGAAGCTTTCTTT.

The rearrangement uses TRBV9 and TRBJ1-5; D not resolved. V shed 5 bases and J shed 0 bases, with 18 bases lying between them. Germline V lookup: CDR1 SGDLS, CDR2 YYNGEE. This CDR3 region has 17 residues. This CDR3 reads CASSWTSDPSSNQPQHF. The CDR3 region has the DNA TGTGCCAGCAGTTGGACTTCGGATCCTTCTAGCAATCAGCCCCAGCATTTT.

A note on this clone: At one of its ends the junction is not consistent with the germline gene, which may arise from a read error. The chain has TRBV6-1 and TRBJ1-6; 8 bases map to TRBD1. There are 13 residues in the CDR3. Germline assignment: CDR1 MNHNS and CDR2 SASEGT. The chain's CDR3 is CAGRDRYNPPLHF. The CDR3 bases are TGTGCCGGACGGGACAGGTATAATCCACCCCTCCACTTT.

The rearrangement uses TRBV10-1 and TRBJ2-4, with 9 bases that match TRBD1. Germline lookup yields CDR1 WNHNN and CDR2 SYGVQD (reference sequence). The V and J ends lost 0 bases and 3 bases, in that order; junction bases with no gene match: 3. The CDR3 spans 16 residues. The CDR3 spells CASSESVTGGKNIQYF. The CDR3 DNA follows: TGCGCCAGCAGTGAGTCGGTGACAGGGGGCAAAAACATTCAGTACTTC.

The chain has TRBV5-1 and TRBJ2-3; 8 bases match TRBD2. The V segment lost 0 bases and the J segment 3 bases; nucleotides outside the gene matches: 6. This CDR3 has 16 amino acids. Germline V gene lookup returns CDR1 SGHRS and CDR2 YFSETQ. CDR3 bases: TGCGCCAGCAGCTTGGGAGCGGGGGCCTATACAGATACGCAGTATTTT. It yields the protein CASSLGAGAYTDTQYF.

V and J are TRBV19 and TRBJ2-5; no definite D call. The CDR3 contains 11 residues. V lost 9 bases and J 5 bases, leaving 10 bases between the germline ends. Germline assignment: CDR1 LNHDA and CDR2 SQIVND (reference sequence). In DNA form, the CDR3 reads TGTGCCAGCCGGTCCGGGGAGACCCAGTACTTC. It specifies CASRSGETQYF.

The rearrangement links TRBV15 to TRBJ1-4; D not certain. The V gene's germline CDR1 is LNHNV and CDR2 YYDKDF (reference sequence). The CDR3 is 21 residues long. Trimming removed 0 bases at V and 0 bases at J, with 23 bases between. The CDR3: CATSRDFIGYQRDSTNEKLFF. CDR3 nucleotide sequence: TGTGCCACCAGCAGAGACTTTATTGGTTACCAGAGGGATTCAACTAATGAAAAACTGTTTTTT.

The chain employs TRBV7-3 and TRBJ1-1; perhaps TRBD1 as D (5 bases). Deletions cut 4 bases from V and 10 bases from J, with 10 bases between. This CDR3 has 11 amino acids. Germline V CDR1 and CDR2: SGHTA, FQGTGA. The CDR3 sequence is CASSSGRGAFF. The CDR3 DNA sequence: TGTGCCAGCAGCTCGGGGAGGGGAGCTTTCTTT.

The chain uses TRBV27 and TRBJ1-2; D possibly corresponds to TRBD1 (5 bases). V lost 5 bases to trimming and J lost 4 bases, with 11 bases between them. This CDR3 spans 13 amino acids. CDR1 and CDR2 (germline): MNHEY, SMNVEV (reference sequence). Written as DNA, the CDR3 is TGTGCCAGCAGTCCGGGGGGTGGCTATGGCTACACCTTC. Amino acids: CASSPGGGYGYTF.

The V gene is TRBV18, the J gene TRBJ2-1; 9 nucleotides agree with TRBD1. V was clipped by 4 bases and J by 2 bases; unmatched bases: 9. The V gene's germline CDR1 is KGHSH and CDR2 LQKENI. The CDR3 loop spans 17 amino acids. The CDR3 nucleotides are TGTGCCAGCTCACACGACCCCGGACAGGGGACCTACAATGAGCAGTTCTTC. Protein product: CASSHDPGQGTYNEQFF.

Here the CDR3 reads CASVFRGSWPGNEQYV. The CDR3 DNA is TGCGCCAGTGTTTTCAGGGGGAGTTGGCCTGGAAACGAGCAGTACGTC. The chain employs TRBV5-1 and TRBJ2-7; the match to TRBD1 covers 7 bases. Germline values: CDR1 SGHRS, CDR2 YFSETQ. The CDR3 runs to 16 residues. V shed 8 bases, J shed 5 bases, and the junction held 19 bases outside the gene matches.

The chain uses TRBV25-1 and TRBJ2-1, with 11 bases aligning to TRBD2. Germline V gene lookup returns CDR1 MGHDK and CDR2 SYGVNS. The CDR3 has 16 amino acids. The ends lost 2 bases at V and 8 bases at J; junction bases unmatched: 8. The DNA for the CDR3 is TGTGCCAGCAGTGAAGGTTTTCTAGCGGGAGGAGATGAGCAGTTCTTC. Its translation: CASSEGFLAGGDEQFF.

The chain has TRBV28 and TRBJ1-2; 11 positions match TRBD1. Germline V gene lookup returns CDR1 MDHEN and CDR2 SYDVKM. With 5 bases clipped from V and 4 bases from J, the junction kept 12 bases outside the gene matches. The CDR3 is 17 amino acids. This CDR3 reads CASSRGTGGPLSYGYTF. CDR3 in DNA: TGTGCCAGCAGTCGCGGGACAGGGGGGCCGCTATCCTATGGCTACACCTTC.

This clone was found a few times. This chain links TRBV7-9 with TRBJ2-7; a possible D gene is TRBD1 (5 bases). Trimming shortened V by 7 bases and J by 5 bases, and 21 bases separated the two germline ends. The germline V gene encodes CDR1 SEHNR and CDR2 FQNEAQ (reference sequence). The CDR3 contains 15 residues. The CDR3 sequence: CASTDKGFNVDEQYF. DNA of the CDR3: TGTGCCAGCACTGACAAGGGGTTTAATGTTGACGAGCAGTACTTC.

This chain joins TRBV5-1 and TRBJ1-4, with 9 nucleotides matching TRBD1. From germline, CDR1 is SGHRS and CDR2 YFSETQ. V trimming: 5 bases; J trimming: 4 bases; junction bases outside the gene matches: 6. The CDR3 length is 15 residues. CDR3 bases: TGCGCCAGCAGTCCACAGGGGGCCGGTAATGAAAAACTGTTTTTT. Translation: CASSPQGAGNEKLFF.